The 17 T cell receptor beta chains reported below all come from one sample, sequenced in a study of blood T cell repertoires in COVID-19. Sequenced by immunoSEQ multiplex PCR; TCRdb stores in-frame clones only, minus some. The sample yields around 300,000 clones, around nine tenths seen once. The sequencing sample was made of PBMCs or T cells enriched from blood (not recorded which). The receptors here all came from a woman younger than 45 who had recovered from COVID-19.

In the case of this clone: The sample holds other DNA sequences that translate to the same CDR3. The V gene is TRBV7-9, the J gene TRBJ2-3; TRBD1 aligns across 7 bases. Trimming removed 4 bases from V and 4 bases from J; junction bases left unmatched: 2. The CDR3 sequence is 13 residues long. The germline V gene encodes CDR1 SEHNR and CDR2 FQNEAQ (reference sequence). The CDR3 loop reads CASSSTGSDTQYF. Written as DNA, the CDR3 is TGTGCCAGCAGCTCGACAGGGTCAGATACGCAGTATTTT. The whole variable domain, remainder taken from reference TRBV7-9 and TRBJ2-3, is DTGVSQNPRHKITKRGQNVTFRCDPISEHNRLYWYRQTLGQGPEFLTYFQNEAQLEKSRLLSDRFSAERPKGSFSTLEIQRTEQGDSAMYLCASSSTGSDTQYFGPGTRLTVL.

In its sample, this clone was seen once. The chain uses TRBV9 and TRBJ1-2, with 10 bases that match TRBD1. Germline CDR1 is SGDLS and CDR2 is YYNGEE. This CDR3 spans 15 amino acids. V trimming: 0 bases; J trimming: 4 bases; junction bases outside the gene matches: 3. Written as DNA, the CDR3 is TGTGCCAGCAGCGTAGTCGGGGACAGGGGCTATGGCTACACCTTC. Amino acids: CASSVVGDRGYGYTF.

The chain links TRBV5-4 to TRBJ1-4; the D gene is possibly TRBD1 (5 bases). The CDR3 spans 15 residues. From germline, CDR1 is SGHNT and CDR2 YYREEE (reference sequence). Deletions cut 0 bases from V and 5 bases from J, with 11 bases between. The CDR3 coding sequence is TGTGCCAGCAGCTTGGTGGGTCAGGGAAATGAAAAACTGTTTTTT. Protein sequence: CASSLVGQGNEKLFF.

The chain is built from TRBV7-9 and TRBJ1-4; a possible D gene is TRBD1 (6 bases). The V gene's germline CDR1 is SEHNR and CDR2 FQNEAQ (reference sequence). The V gene lost 1 base and the J gene lost 5 bases, with 20 bases spanning the gap. The CDR3 contains 18 residues. The DNA for the CDR3 is TGTGCCAGCAGCTTAGGAGGGGCAGGGGTGTTAACGAATGAAAAACTGTTTTTT. Encoded protein: CASSLGGAGVLTNEKLFF.

The chain joins TRBV30 to TRBJ2-3, with 10 bases identical to TRBD1. The germline V gene encodes CDR1 GTSNPN and CDR2 SVGIG (reference sequence). Germline trimming cut 2 bases from V and 12 bases from J; bases unmatched to any gene: 5. CDR3 size: 12 residues. Written as DNA, the CDR3 is TGTGCCTGGAGTCCAAGACAGGGGGCACAGTATTTT. This encodes CAWSPRQGAQYF. Looking up the rest from reference TRBV30 and TRBJ2-3 gives the full variable domain: SQTIHQWPATLVQPVGSPLSLECTVEGTSNPNLYWYRQAAGRGLQLLFYSVGIGQISSEVPQNLSASRPQDRQFILSSKKLLLSDSGFYLCAWSPRQGAQYFGPGTRLTVL.

CDR3 amino acids: CASSLGQGLYEDYTF. CDR3 DNA sequence: TGTGCCAGCAGCTTAGGACAGGGCCTCTATGAAGACTACACCTTC. V usage is TRBV7-8 and J usage is TRBJ1-2; 7 bases align to TRBD1. V gave up 1 base and J gave up 10 bases; unmatched junction bases: 12. CDR1 and CDR2 from the germline V gene are SGHVS and FQNEAQ. The CDR3 consists of 15 residues.

The chain couples TRBV7-6 to TRBJ2-2; 11 nucleotides align to TRBD2. With V trimmed by 2 bases and J by 4 bases, 6 bases remained unmatched. Germline loops: CDR1 SGHVS, CDR2 FNYEAQ. This CDR3 region has 17 residues. CDR3 sequence (DNA): TGTGCCAGCAGCTTAATATTAGCGGGAGGGAGCACCGGGGAGCTGTTTTTT. Protein product: CASSLILAGGSTGELFF.

In DNA, the CDR3 is TGTGCCAGCAGCCCCCGGGAGGGGGGGAACAATGAGCAGTTCTTC. It translates to CASSPREGGNNEQFF. The chain uses TRBV7-8 and TRBJ2-1; 8 nucleotides agree with TRBD2. V shed 5 bases and J 5 bases; nucleotides not matched to a gene: 8. Per the germline V gene, CDR1 is SGHVS and CDR2 is FQNEAQ. The CDR3 has 15 amino acids.

This clone was recorded once. V gene TRBV25-1 combines with J gene TRBJ2-7; the match to TRBD1 covers 9 bases. CDR3 length equals 16 residues. The V segment lost 1 base and the J segment 2 bases; nucleotides outside the gene matches: 6. Germline values: CDR1 MGHDK, CDR2 SYGVNS. This chain's CDR3 is CASSESGTGRTYEQYF. The CDR3 DNA sequence: TGTGCCAGCAGTGAATCAGGGACAGGGCGCACCTACGAGCAGTACTTC.

The V gene is TRBV5-1, the J gene TRBJ2-7, with 7 bases aligning to TRBD1. The CDR3 is 13 amino acids. Germline loops: CDR1 SGHRS, CDR2 YFSETQ. V trimming: 4 bases; J trimming: 5 bases; junction bases outside the gene matches: 6. The CDR3 loop is CASSGEGGNEQYF. The CDR3 DNA is TGCGCCAGCAGCGGGGAAGGGGGCAACGAGCAGTACTTC. The full variable domain, its missing parts supplied by reference TRBV5-1 and TRBJ2-7, is KAGVTQTPRYLIKTRGQQVTLSCSPISGHRSVSWYQQTPGQGLQFLFEYFSETQRNKGNFPGRFSGRQFSNSRSEMNVSTLELGDSALYLCASSGEGGNEQYFGPGTRLTVT.

This chain uses TRBV7-2 with TRBJ2-1; TRBD2 agrees at 10 bases. This CDR3 spans 16 amino acids. The trim removed 5 bases at V and 9 bases at J, leaving 13 bases unmatched. Germline lookup yields CDR1 SGHTA and CDR2 FQGNSA. The CDR3 nucleotides are TGTGCCAGCAGCGACGGGACTAGCGTTCCAGTGGGTGAGCAGTTCTTC. Amino acid sequence: CASSDGTSVPVGEQFF.

The V and J genes are TRBV5-1 and TRBJ1-1; no clear D. The V end lost 1 base, the J end lost 6 bases, and 19 bases lay between the germline ends. Looked up from germline, CDR1 is SGHRS and CDR2 is YFSETQ. This CDR3 spans 16 amino acids. The CDR3 region has the DNA TGCGCCAGCAGCTTGAATTCTCCTAGAGGAGGCTCTGAAGCTTTCTTT. Translation gives CASSLNSPRGGSEAFF.

The chain uses TRBV2 and TRBJ2-1; the D gene is possibly TRBD1 (6 bases). This CDR3 region has 13 residues. The V gene's germline CDR1 is SNHLY and CDR2 FYNNEI. V was pared by 5 bases and J by 4 bases, with 9 bases between. The CDR3 is CASSPGVYNEQFF. CDR3 nucleotides: TGTGCCAGCAGTCCAGGGGTGTACAATGAGCAGTTCTTC.

The chain recombines TRBV21-1 with TRBJ1-2. TRBV21-1 is described as a pseudogene. CDR3 length equals 15 residues. The CDR3 sequence is CASSKGPRVNYGYTF. The CDR3, as DNA: TGTGCCAGCAGCAAAGGTCCACGGGTCAACTATGGCTACACCTTC.

This chain connects TRBV18 to TRBJ1-1, with a possible D match to TRBD1 (5 bases). The CDR3 runs to 13 residues. Germline V gene sequence: CDR1 KGHSH, CDR2 LQKENI. Between the trimmed V and J ends, which lost 3 bases and 6 bases, there was a span of 11 bases. CDR3 nucleotides: TGTGCCAGCTCACCGACGACGACAGCTGAAGCTTTCTTT. Translated: CASSPTTTAEAFF.

This chain links TRBV7-9 with TRBJ2-5; D gene uncertain. Deletions cut 1 base from V and 4 bases from J, with 4 bases between. The CDR3 totals 12 residues. Germline loops: CDR1 SEHNR, CDR2 FQNEAQ (reference sequence). DNA of the CDR3: TGTGCCAGCAGCTTAGTCGTAGAGACCCAGTACTTC. Protein product: CASSLVVETQYF.

The CDR3 sequence: CAISGGTGGLSETQYF. The CDR3 DNA sequence: TGTGCCATCAGTGGCGGGACAGGGGGCTTGAGCGAGACCCAGTACTTC. J is TRBJ2-5 and V is TRBV10-3, with 12 nucleotides matching TRBD1. The CDR3 length is 16 residues. CDR1 ENHRY and CDR2 SYGVKD come from the germline V gene. Losses at the gene ends were 4 bases for V and 5 bases for J; bases not matched to a gene: 8.